Below, 5 T cell receptor beta chains from the same sample are listed, as sequenced in a study of blood T cell repertoires in COVID-19. The data were produced by immunoSEQ multiplex PCR, yet TCRdb's version contains in-frame clones alone and is incomplete. The data hold about 70,000 clones, with about 86% observed a single time. What was sequenced was peripheral blood. Source of these receptors: a human donor in a cohort sampled during active COVID-19.

The chain is built from TRBV9 and TRBJ2-3; 11 nucleotides agree with TRBD2. The V gene end was trimmed by 4 bases and the J gene end by 2 bases; junction bases not matched to a gene: 3. The CDR3 sequence is 15 residues long. CDR1 and CDR2 from the germline V gene are SGDLS and YYNGEE. The CDR3 reads CASSPGLAVTDTQYF. The DNA for the CDR3 is TGTGCCAGCAGCCCGGGACTAGCGGTCACAGATACGCAGTATTTT.

This sequence joins TRBV7-3 and TRBJ2-2; D is undetermined. CDR3 length: 15 amino acids. Germline V gene sequence: CDR1 SGHTA, CDR2 FQGTGA. The V and J ends lost 2 bases and 0 bases respectively, with 7 bases between them. CDR3 sequence: CASSLGSANTGELFF. CDR3 nucleotides: TGTGCCAGCAGCTTAGGAAGCGCGAACACCGGGGAGCTGTTTTTT.

The rearrangement uses TRBV7-2 and TRBJ1-2, with 8 positions matching TRBD1. Germline CDR1 is SGHTA and CDR2 is FQGNSA. V lost 0 bases to trimming and J lost 7 bases; unmatched junction nucleotides: 7. The CDR3 sequence is 15 residues long. The CDR3 region is CASSLAIVQGGGYTF. CDR3 DNA sequence: TGTGCCAGCAGCTTAGCGATAGTACAGGGGGGTGGCTACACCTTC.

In this sample, this clone turned up a few times. This rearrangement joins TRBV5-1 to TRBJ1-2; no firm D call. Trimming cost V 0 bases and J 4 bases, with 10 bases left between them. The CDR3 runs to 14 residues. CDR1 is SGHRS, CDR2 YFSETQ, per germline. For the CDR3, the DNA is TGCGCCAGCAGCTTGGAAAGCGTCCGCTATGGCTACACCTTC. Translated: CASSLESVRYGYTF.

The chain combines TRBV7-9 with TRBJ1-1; D gene uncertain. The CDR3 contains 12 residues. V shed 1 base and J shed 3 bases, with 3 bases lying between them. Per the germline V gene, CDR1 is SEHNR and CDR2 is FQNEAQ (reference sequence). The CDR3 reads CASSLDYTEAFF. The CDR3 DNA sequence: TGTGCCAGCAGCTTAGACTACACTGAAGCTTTCTTT.